This entry lists 2 T cell receptor beta chains sequenced from one sample in a study of T cells in Graves' hyperthyroidism and ophthalmopathy. Amplification of TCR beta CDR3 regions was performed using RNA transcripts as template. The primer set for the first-round RT-PCR of the TCR CDR3 was HTBI. TCRdb re-called the multiplex PCR reads with MiXCR, one entry per CDR3 protein. The sample yields more than 300,000 distinct CDR3 sequences, under 15% seen once. Sequenced material: blood. Receptors originate from a woman aged 18 to 35 with Graves' hyperthyroidism.

This chain connects TRBV27 to TRBJ2-7; 8 positions match TRBD1. Germline trimming cut 7 bases from V and 0 bases from J; bases unmatched to any gene: 5. The CDR3 contains 14 residues. CDR1 MNHEY and CDR2 SMNVEV come from the germline V gene (reference sequence). The CDR3 DNA sequence: TGTGCCAGCAAGAGGACAGGGATCTCCTACGAGCAGTACTTC. It specifies CASKRTGISYEQYF.

This clonotype was picked up a small number of times. This rearrangement joins TRBV12-3 or TRBV12-4 to TRBJ1-5, with 8 bases aligning to TRBD1. Trimming at V came to 6 bases and at J to 2 bases, leaving 9 bases not matched to a gene. This CDR3 has 16 residues. Here the CDR3 reads CASSPNRGVGNQPQHF. The CDR3 DNA follows: TGTGCCAGCAGCCCGAACAGGGGGGTCGGCAATCAGCCCCAGCATTTT.